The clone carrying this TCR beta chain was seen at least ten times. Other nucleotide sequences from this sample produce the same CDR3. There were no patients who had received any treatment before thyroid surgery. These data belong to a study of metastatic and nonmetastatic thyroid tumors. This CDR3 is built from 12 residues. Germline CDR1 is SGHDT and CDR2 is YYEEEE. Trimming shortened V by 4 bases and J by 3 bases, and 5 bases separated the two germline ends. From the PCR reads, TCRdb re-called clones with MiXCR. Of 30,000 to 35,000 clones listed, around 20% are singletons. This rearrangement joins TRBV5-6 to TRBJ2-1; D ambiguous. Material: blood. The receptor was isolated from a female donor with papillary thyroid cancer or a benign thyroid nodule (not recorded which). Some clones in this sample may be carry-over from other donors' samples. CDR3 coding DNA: TGTGCCAGCAGCGGGGACTACAATGAGCAGTTCTTC. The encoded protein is CASSGDYNEQFF. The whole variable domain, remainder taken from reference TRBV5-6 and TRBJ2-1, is DAGVTQSPTHLIKTRGQQVTLRCSPKSGHDTVSWYQQALGQGPQFIFQYYEEEERQRGNFPDRFSGHQFPNYSSELNVNALLLGDSALYLCASSGDYNEQFFGPGTRLTVL.